A selection of T cell receptor beta chains follows, all from one sample in a study of cytomegalovirus exposure and HLA in healthy donors. Assay: immunoSEQ multiplex PCR; the TCRdb copy retains only in-frame clones and omits some. The sample holds about 150,000 clones. The specimen sequenced was PBMCs. Source of these receptors: a woman in her 50s in good health and CMV-seronegative. Both conserved end residues are part of each CDR3. D genes are given only for firm matches.

j_call d_call v_call cdr3_nt cdr3_aa
TRBJ1-1 - TRBV28 TGTGCCAGCAGTTCTAACCGGAGGGCTTTCTTT CASSSNRRAFF
TRBJ1-2 TRBD1 TRBV7-2 TGTGCCAGCAGCTTAGGGACAGGGGGGGATGGCTACACCTTC CASSLGTGGDGYTF
TRBJ2-7 TRBD2 TRBV11-3 TGTGCCAGCAGCCGAAGCGGGGGGGCCTACGAGCAGTACTTC CASSRSGGAYEQYF
TRBJ2-1 TRBD2 TRBV28 TGTGCCAGCAGTTCCAAACTAGCGCAACGGGCCTACAATGAGCAGTTCTTC CASSSKLAQRAYNEQFF
TRBJ2-7 - TRBV9 TGTGCCAGCAGCGTTTTTACCGCCGGGGGCGAGCAGTACTTC CASSVFTAGGEQYF
TRBJ2-5 - TRBV19 TGTGCCAGTAGTACGGAAGAGACCCAGTACTTC CASSTEETQYF
TRBJ2-4 TRBD1 TRBV30 TGTGCCTGGAGTCCAGGGGGAAACATTCAGTACTTC CAWSPGGNIQYF
TRBJ2-1 - TRBV6-5 TGTGCCAGCAGTTACTCGATACTAAGGGGTAATGAGCAGTTCTTC CASSYSILRGNEQFF
TRBJ1-5 - TRBV30 TGTGCCTGGAGTGTACTTCTCGGCAATCAGCCCCAGCATTTT CAWSVLLGNQPQHF
TRBJ1-5 - TRBV5-1 TGCGCCAGCAGCTTGGACAGAAAGAATCAGCCCCAGCATTTT CASSLDRKNQPQHF
TRBJ1-5 - TRBV7-9 TGTGCCAGCAGCCCGGGGTACCGGGACAACAATCAGCCCCAGCATTTT CASSPGYRDNNQPQHF
TRBJ2-7 - TRBV28 TGTGCCAGCAGTTTTGAGACACCCTACGAGCAGTACTTC CASSFETPYEQYF
TRBJ1-2 TRBD1 TRBV18 TGTGCCAGCTCACCCCGGGACAGTCTTCGAGATGGCTACACCTTC CASSPRDSLRDGYTF
TRBJ2-7 - TRBV6-5 TGTGCCAGCCGACGCAACCGGGAAAACGACGAGCAGTACTTC CASRRNRENDEQYF
TRBJ1-1 - TRBV6-5 TGTGCCAGCAGTCGGACAGAGCAGAACACTGAAGCTTTCTTT CASSRTEQNTEAFF
TRBJ1-5 TRBD1 TRBV5-1 TGCGCCAGCCGACAGGGTTCAGATGGGCCCCAGCATTTT CASRQGSDGPQHF
TRBJ1-2 - TRBV6-4 TGTGCCAGCAGTAACCCGCCGACAGACTATGGCTACACCTTC CASSNPPTDYGYTF
TRBJ2-7 - TRBV7-2 TGTGCCAGCAGCCTCCGACAGACTAGCTCCTACGAGCAGTACTTC CASSLRQTSSYEQYF
TRBJ1-1 - TRBV6-5 TGTGCCAGCAGTCGCTCCGGGGTGACTGAAGCTTTCTTT CASSRSGVTEAFF
TRBJ2-3 TRBD1 TRBV5-6 TGTGCCAGCAGCTCGGGACAGCAGATTAGCACAGATACGCAGTATTTT CASSSGQQISTDTQYF
TRBJ2-5 TRBD2 TRBV14 TGTGCCAGCAGCCAGGAACGCGGGACTAGCGTAGAGACCCAGTACTTC CASSQERGTSVETQYF
TRBJ1-5 TRBD1 TRBV7-2 TGTGCCAGCAGCTCATCATTTGGGGGACAGAGCAATCAGCCCCAGCATTTT CASSSSFGGQSNQPQHF
TRBJ2-1 TRBD1 TRBV30 TGTGCCTGGTCTCCGGGACAGGGGTACAATGAGCAGTTCTTC CAWSPGQGYNEQFF
TRBJ2-3 - TRBV5-4 TGTGCCAGCAGCTTGGGTGGCGGGGGCCGCACAGATACGCAGTATTTT CASSLGGGGRTDTQYF
TRBJ2-4 - TRBV28 TGTGCCAGCAGTTGGACAGCTTCCAAAAACATTCAGTACTTC CASSWTASKNIQYF
TRBJ2-1 - TRBV19 TGTGCCAGTAGTATCCAAAGACAGCAGGGAAATGAGCAGTTCTTC CASSIQRQQGNEQFF
TRBJ1-2 TRBD1 TRBV5-1 TGCGCCAGCAGCACCGGGACAGGGGGCTTAGGCTACACCTTC CASSTGTGGLGYTF
TRBJ1-2 - TRBV5-6 TGTGCCAGCAGCTTGACCGAGGGCTATGGCTACACCTTC CASSLTEGYGYTF
TRBJ1-6 - TRBV30 TGTGCCTGGACCACGACAGAGAATTCACCCCTCCACTTT CAWTTTENSPLHF
TRBJ2-2 - TRBV5-1 TGCGCCAGCAGCTTGCGCCAGGGCAAAACCGGGGAGCTGTTTTTT CASSLRQGKTGELFF
TRBJ1-3 TRBD1 TRBV29-1 TGCAGCGTTGAAGGCATTAGGGGGCCTGGAAACACCATATATTTT CSVEGIRGPGNTIYF
TRBJ2-3 TRBD2 TRBV5-1 TGCGCCAGCAGCTTTTCAGCGGGAGGTGGAGATACGCAGTATTTT CASSFSAGGGDTQYF
TRBJ1-6 - TRBV2 TGTGCCAGCAGTGAAGCGCTTCGAAGCGTCTACTTTAATTCACCCCTCCACTTT CASSEALRSVYFNSPLHF
TRBJ2-2 - TRBV6-6 TGTGCCAGCAGTGCCCAGTCCGGGGAGCTGTTTTTT CASSAQSGELFF
TRBJ1-3 - TRBV4-2 TGTGCCAGCAGCCAAGATTACAGGAGCTCTGGAAACACCATATATTTT CASSQDYRSSGNTIYF